This note documents a single T cell receptor (beta chain) sequence. These data are taken from a study of blood T cells in healthy people across ages. The germline V gene has CDR1 SGHAT and CDR2 FQDESV (reference sequence). V shed 5 bases, J shed 9 bases, and the junction held 6 bases outside the gene matches. CDR3 length: 14 amino acids. It was with a sample-barcoded 5' primer and a J-beta primer mix that a second PCR of roughly 7 to 12 cycles was run. In TCRdb, the 5' RACE reads were re-called with MiXCR into one record per CDR3 protein. Of 650,000 to 900,000 distinct CDR3 sequences listed, approximately 59% are singletons.

Source material: blood. The TCR originated in a man aged 25 to 40 in good health. The rearrangement uses TRBV11-1 and TRBJ2-1; the match to TRBD2 covers 11 bases. The CDR3, as DNA: TGTGCCAGCAGCGCGACTAGCGGGGTACGTGAGCAGTTCTTC. Its translation: CASSATSGVREQFF. Supplemented by reference TRBV11-1 and TRBJ2-1, the full variable domain reads EAEVAQSPRYKITEKSQAVAFWCDPISGHATLYWYRQILGQGPELLVQFQDESVVDDSQLPKDRFSAERLKGVDSTLKIQPAELGDSAMYLCASSATSGVREQFFGPGTRLTVL.